This TCR beta chain originates from a study of blood T cells in healthy people across ages. The CDR3 has 15 amino acids. Germline V CDR1 and CDR2: SGHVS, FQNEAQ. Study results and limitations: Changes seen in expanded clonotypes were possibly confounded by donor CMV status left unknown. Underestimates were what the diversity estimates from one million T cells were considered to be.

Details on this clonotype: What it recognizes is unknown.

Ranging in age from about 6 to 100, the donors were healthy Caucasian individuals from Russia. Each sample gave at least 6.5 million isolated PBMCs. Combining a sample-barcoded 5' primer with a J-beta primer mix, a second PCR ran for roughly 7 to 12 cycles. TCRdb redid the calling of the 5' RACE reads with MiXCR, one entry per CDR3 protein. The sample shows 1,500,000 or so distinct CDR3 sequences, 40% to 45% of them seen only once. The origin of this receptor is a woman under 30 in good health. V gene TRBV7-8 combines with J gene TRBJ2-7; D tentatively reads TRBD1 or TRBD2 (6 bases each). Gene TRBJ2-5 matches the end of the DNA better, so the J call may be wrong. Sequenced: blood. CDR3: CASSLDRGDLETQYF. For the CDR3, the DNA is TGTGCCAGCAGCTTAGATAGGGGGGATTTGGAGACCCAGTACTTC.